There are a few counts of the clone carrying this TCR beta chain. What it recognizes is unknown. The CDR3 sequence is 14 residues long. Deletions cut 3 bases from V and 8 bases from J, with 16 bases between. Germline CDR1 is SGHTA and CDR2 is FQGNSA. The sample originates from a study of blood T cells in healthy people across ages. Broader study findings: There was no known CMV status for donors, so expanded clonotype changes were possibly confounded.

Sample-barcoded 5' priming and a J-beta primer mix drove a second PCR of roughly 6 to 12 cycles. With 12 random nucleotides, a template-switch adaptor tagged each individual cDNA molecule. A single record per CDR3 protein comes from TCRdb applying MiXCR to the 5' RACE reads. Of some 550,000 distinct CDR3 sequences in the sample, around 48% were seen once. This TCR derives from a man older than 75 in good health. The sample was blood. V usage is TRBV7-2 and J usage is TRBJ1-2, with D unclear. CDR3 in amino acids: CASSFQASIRGYTF. In DNA form, the CDR3 reads TGTGCCAGCAGCTTCCAGGCCTCTATTAGGGGCTACACCTTC.